This T cell receptor (beta chain) was recorded in a study of PD-1 blockade in classical Hodgkin lymphoma. Study as a whole: Nivolumab 3 mg/kg was given intravenously every 2 weeks.

Following autologous stem cell transplantation, relapse occurred in every patient, and exposure to brentuximab vedotin varied. Profiled with immunoSEQ multiplex PCR; TCRdb holds only in-frame clones, not every one. The sample shows over 10,000 clones, approximately 90% of them seen only once. The study, taken as a whole, reports: With CD4+ cells, TCR diversity rose significantly by C4D1, but not with CD8+ cells. Complete responders possessed baseline diversity comparable to newly diagnosed patients.

Concerning this clone: Its target is not known.

Trimming shortened V by 0 bases and J by 5 bases, and 16 bases separated the two germline ends. Looked up from germline, CDR1 is GTSNPN and CDR2 is SVGIG (reference sequence). The CDR3 sequence is 15 residues long. The V and J genes are TRBV30 and TRBJ1-1, with a weak D call TRBD1 (6 bases). The receptor's source is a human donor with classical Hodgkin lymphoma. The sample consisted of peripheral blood mononuclear cells (PBMCs), taken at baseline. Here the CDR3 reads CAWSVGVGGRTEAFF. The DNA for the CDR3 is TGTGCCTGGAGTGTTGGTGTAGGGGGGAGGACTGAAGCTTTCTTT.